This T cell receptor beta chain was observed in a study of T cell repertoires in cytomegalovirus infection. As for the study in general: Indications of both CMV infection and matching HLA type were provided by public TCR beta signatures.

Per germline, CDR1 DFQATT and CDR2 SNEGSKA (reference sequence). The CDR3 sequence is 12 residues long. The ends were cut back, 5 bases at V and 10 bases at J, with 16 bases in the middle. Turning to this clonotype: Its antigen is not identified.

A single record per CDR3 protein comes from TCRdb applying MiXCR to the reads. The table records 550,000 to 850,000 distinct CDR3 sequences, roughly a third of them present only once. V and J are TRBV20-1 and TRBJ2-3; D is unresolved. This receptor was obtained from a human donor in good health (CMV status not recorded). Some clones in this sample may be carry-over from other donors' samples. This sample comprised cultured PBMCs, obtained from culture after CMV antigen stimulation. The CDR3 coding sequence is TGCAGTGCTGGCCCTTCGGGCCGAGCGCAGTATTTT. Protein sequence: CSAGPSGRAQYF.